The 21 T cell receptor beta chains reported below all come from one sample, sequenced in a study of patients and donors after allogeneic stem cell transplantation. Each CDR3 protein gets one entry after TCRdb re-called the RT-PCR reads with MiXCR. This sample has roughly 250,000 distinct CDR3 sequences, with 11% to 15% found just once. The specimen was blood, either unsorted or a sorted T cell fraction (not recorded which). The source is a human donor who was either an allogeneic HSCT recipient or a stem cell or donor lymphocyte infusion donor (not recorded which). It is not recorded whose cells these are; they may come from a transplant donor.

This clonotype has more than one count but fewer than ten. The chain links TRBV3-1 to TRBJ2-3, with D hard to call. In germline, CDR1 is LGHDT, CDR2 YNNKEL (reference sequence). The CDR3 sequence is 14 residues long. Trimming took 1 base from V and 6 from J, leaving 11 bases between them. This chain's CDR3 is CASSQGTAVDTQYF. DNA of the CDR3: TGTGCCAGCAGCCAAGGTACAGCCGTCGATACGCAGTATTTT.

This clonotype was counted at least ten times. The rearrangement joins TRBV27 to TRBJ1-1; perhaps TRBD1 as D (5 bases). The germline gives CDR1 MNHEY, CDR2 SMNVEV (reference sequence). CDR3 size: 12 residues. Deletions cut 3 bases from V and 9 bases from J, with 11 bases between. CDR3 residues: CASSFRAGKAFF. CDR3 bases: TGTGCCAGCAGTTTTCGGGCAGGGAAAGCTTTCTTT.

This clonotype has ten or more counts. CDR3 DNA sequence: TGTGCCAGCAGCAAGAAGGGGGCTAATTCACCCCTCCACTTT. It yields the protein CASSKKGANSPLHF. The chain couples TRBV3-1 to TRBJ1-6; 7 bases map to TRBD1. This CDR3 spans 14 amino acids. J was trimmed by 6 bases and V by 5 bases; bases with no gene match: 4. Germline lookup yields CDR1 LGHDT and CDR2 YNNKEL (reference sequence).

The CDR3 reads CASSLQLAGGGELFF. CDR3 coding DNA: TGTGCCAGCAGCTTACAACTAGCAGGGGGCGGGGAGCTGTTTTTT. The V and J genes are TRBV7-2 and TRBJ2-2, with D possibly matching TRBD1 (7 bases). The CDR3 is 15 amino acids. Germline assignment: CDR1 SGHTA and CDR2 FQGNSA. Trimming cost V 2 bases and J 7 bases, with 14 bases left between them.

This clonotype appeared a few times. The chain couples TRBV5-6 to TRBJ2-6, with TRBD1 matching 9 bases. CDR3 size: 18 residues. The germline V gene has CDR1 SGHDT and CDR2 YYEEEE. V gave up 2 bases and J gave up 0 bases; unmatched junction bases: 6. CDR3: CASSLYRGPYSGANVLTF. CDR3 DNA sequence: TGTGCCAGCAGCTTATACAGGGGGCCGTACTCTGGGGCCAACGTCCTGACTTTC.

This clonotype was counted only a few times. The chain is built from TRBV14 and TRBJ2-3; TRBD1 matches 8 bases. Germline V gene sequence: CDR1 SGHDN, CDR2 FVKESK. This CDR3 has 14 amino acids. With V trimmed by 3 bases and J by 7 bases, 6 bases remained unmatched. CDR3 nucleotide sequence: TGTGCCAGCAGCCACTTCCAGGGGGCGTATACGCAGTATTTT. It yields the protein CASSHFQGAYTQYF. The variable domain in full, completed from reference TRBV14 and TRBJ2-3, reads EAGVTQFPSHSVIEKGQTVTLRCDPISGHDNLYWYRRVMGKEIKFLLHFVKESKQDESGMPNNRFLAERTGGTYSTLKVQPAELEDSGVYFCASSHFQGAYTQYFGPGTRLTVL.

A few counts support this clonotype. J is TRBJ2-1 and V is TRBV6-1, with D hard to call. V lost 7 bases to trimming and J lost 9 bases, with 25 bases between them. The CDR3 runs to 16 residues. CDR1 and CDR2 from the germline V gene are MNHNS and SASEGT. CDR3: CASTPRLLGGPGEQFF. In nucleotides, the CDR3 is TGTGCCAGCACCCCTAGGTTGCTAGGTGGCCCCGGTGAGCAGTTCTTC.

This clonotype was detected a few times. This chain uses TRBV2 with TRBJ1-5; 8 bases are a match to TRBD1. J gave up 5 bases and V 5 bases, and 5 bases lay outside the gene matches. CDR1 and CDR2 (germline): SNHLY, FYNNEI. This CDR3 spans 14 amino acids. CDR3 nucleotide sequence: TGTGCCAGCAGTACGGACAGGGCGGATCAGCCCCAGCATTTT. Encoded protein: CASSTDRADQPQHF.

This clonotype showed up many times. This chain joins TRBV4-2 and TRBJ2-7; TRBD2 might be the D (6 bases). The CDR3 totals 15 residues. V dropped 1 base and J dropped 1 base, with 11 bases sitting between them. Germline V gene sequence: CDR1 LGHNA, CDR2 YNFKEQ. DNA for the CDR3: TGTGCCAGCAGCCAAGTAACGGGAGCATCCTACGAGCAGTACTTC. Encoded protein: CASSQVTGASYEQYF.

There are many counts of this clonotype. This chain joins TRBV5-1 and TRBJ1-1; D call uncertain. The V gene's germline CDR1 is SGHRS and CDR2 YFSETQ. Trimming removed 4 bases at V and 0 bases at J, with 19 bases between. The CDR3 contains 17 residues. DNA of the CDR3: TGCGCCAGCAGCCAACGGACGCAGCGAGACCTGAACACTGAAGCTTTCTTT. It specifies CASSQRTQRDLNTEAFF.

The chain is built from TRBV19 and TRBJ2-5; D is perhaps TRBD2 (6 bases). Germline V gene lookup returns CDR1 LNHDA and CDR2 SQIVND (reference sequence). The CDR3 consists of 15 residues. Trimming removed 4 bases from V and 5 bases from J, with 17 bases in between. The chain's CDR3 is CASSTQRARGETQYF. CDR3 DNA: TGTGCCAGTAGTACCCAGCGGGCCCGAGGGGAGACCCAGTACTTC.

The chain has TRBV20-1 and TRBJ1-4; D is uncertain. This CDR3 is built from 12 residues. The V gene's germline CDR1 is DFQATT and CDR2 SNEGSKA (reference sequence). V was shortened by 1 base and J by 16 bases, with 16 bases between the two germline ends. CDR3 loop: CSARARNLTAFF. In DNA, the CDR3 is TGCAGTGCTAGAGCTAGGAACTTAACGGCGTTTTTT.

The CDR3 DNA reads as TGTGCCAGCAGCTCCGTACTAGCGGGGGGATTGTCGACAGATACGCAGTATTTT. Translating gives CASSSVLAGGLSTDTQYF. This chain links TRBV11-2 with TRBJ2-3; 12 nucleotides agree with TRBD2. The CDR3 is 18 residues long. The germline CDR1 and CDR2 sequences are SGHAT and FQNNGV. With 4 bases clipped from V and 3 bases from J, the junction kept 11 bases outside the gene matches.

CDR3 sequence (DNA): TGCAGTGCTGCCTATGATTCGGGCTACGAGCAGTACTTC. Encoded protein: CSAAYDSGYEQYF. The gene calls are TRBV20-1 and TRBJ2-7; the D is unclear. Trimming took 5 bases from V and 3 from J, leaving 14 bases between them. This CDR3 contains 13 residues. The V gene's germline CDR1 is DFQATT and CDR2 SNEGSKA (reference sequence).

The chain joins TRBV10-3 to TRBJ2-1; no definite D call. Germline V gene lookup returns CDR1 ENHRY and CDR2 SYGVKD. V gave up 3 bases and J gave up 7 bases, with 4 bases separating them. CDR3 length: 11 amino acids. As DNA, the CDR3 is TGTGCCATCAGTGACAGGAATGAGCAGTTCTTC. Protein: CAISDRNEQFF.

J is TRBJ2-7 and V is TRBV2; 12 bases agree with TRBD2. This CDR3 has 12 residues. J gave up 10 bases and V 8 bases, and 6 bases lay outside the gene matches. Germline values: CDR1 SNHLY, CDR2 FYNNEI. The CDR3 loop reads CASAGLAGSQYF. In DNA form, the CDR3 reads TGTGCCAGCGCAGGACTAGCGGGATCACAGTACTTC.

V usage is TRBV6-1 and J usage is TRBJ2-6; D remains ambiguous. V was shortened by 7 bases and J by 0 bases, with 10 bases between the two germline ends. CDR1 and CDR2 (germline): MNHNS, SASEGT. The CDR3 spans 15 residues. The CDR3 DNA follows: TGTGCCAGCAAGCACGACGGCTCTGGGGCCAACGTCCTGACTTTC. This codes for CASKHDGSGANVLTF.

This clonotype was observed at least ten times. The chain joins TRBV7-2 to TRBJ2-3; D is undetermined. The germline gives CDR1 SGHTA, CDR2 FQGNSA. V gave up 4 bases and J gave up 5 bases, with 4 bases separating them. The length of the CDR3 is 11 residues. In nucleotides, the CDR3 is TGTGCCAGCAGCTACCGAGATACGCAGTATTTT. As protein: CASSYRDTQYF.

This clonotype showed up just a few times. The V gene is TRBV29-1, the J gene TRBJ1-3; a possible D gene is TRBD1 (6 bases). Germline CDR1 SQVTM, CDR2 ANQGSEA. Trimming pared 7 bases from V and 0 bases from J, leaving 16 bases between. The length of the CDR3 is 15 residues. CDR3: CSAGGGPSSGNTIYF. Written as DNA, the CDR3 is TGCAGCGCAGGAGGGGGGCCCAGCTCTGGAAACACCATATATTTT.

This sequence joins TRBV7-2 and TRBJ1-4; 9 bases line up with TRBD1. CDR1 is SGHTA, CDR2 FQGNSA, per germline. The CDR3 covers 14 residues. V shed 3 bases and J 7 bases; nucleotides not matched to a gene: 3. The CDR3 loop reads CASSFDRGGEKLFF. DNA of the CDR3: TGTGCCAGCAGCTTCGACAGGGGGGGTGAAAAACTGTTTTTT.

The rearrangement joins TRBV29-1 to TRBJ1-1; no definite D call. V gave up 5 bases and J gave up 1 base, with 11 bases separating them. The CDR3 contains 13 residues. Per germline, CDR1 SQVTM and CDR2 ANQGSEA. CDR3 sequence reads: CSVLGHGNTEAFF. In DNA form, the CDR3 reads TGCAGCGTTCTAGGTCACGGGAACACTGAAGCTTTCTTT.